The clone carrying this TCR beta chain was picked up one time. As yet, its antigen is unknown. The germline V gene encodes CDR1 MGHDK and CDR2 SYGVNS. Trimming stripped 8 bases from V and 6 bases from J, with 17 bases between. The CDR3 covers 13 residues. Produced via immunoSEQ multiplex PCR; TCRdb's table is partial and in-frame only. The table lists about 75,000 clones, around four fifths of them singletons. The data are from a study of cytomegalovirus exposure and HLA in healthy donors. Notes on the study in general: Cytomegalovirus-associated status was assigned to more than 150 TCR beta chains. It was reportedly the case that the classifier diagnosed cytomegalovirus status with high specificity and sensitivity. Most TCR sequences were uncommon, yet certain public TCRs appeared in many donors.

The clonotype was recovered from a man aged 25 to 45 in good health and CMV-seronegative. This sequence joins TRBV25-1 and TRBJ2-7; tentatively, D is TRBD2 (5 bases). The specimen sequenced was PBMCs. The CDR3 nucleotides are TGTGCCAGCTCAGGACGCCAAGAGGGCGAGCAGTACTTC. It specifies CASSGRQEGEQYF.